A single sample is the source of the 7 T cell receptor beta chains below, sequenced in a study of blood T cell repertoires in COVID-19. Clones were sequenced by immunoSEQ multiplex PCR, and TCRdb holds only the in-frame ones, with some missing. The table shows about 88,000 clones, with 88% occurring only once. The sample taken for sequencing was peripheral blood. The source is a man at least 80 years old with acute or convalescent COVID-19.

The chain uses TRBV3-1 (or the pseudogene TRBV3-2) and TRBJ2-3; D is unresolved. V was pared by 5 bases and J by 4 bases, with 13 bases between. Germline CDR1 and CDR2: LGHDT and YNNKEL (reference sequence). The CDR3 length is 14 residues. The CDR3 DNA sequence: TGTGCCAGCAGCGCCCGGGTCTCAGCAGATACGCAGTATTTT. This gives the protein CASSARVSADTQYF.

In this sample, this clone turned up once. This sequence joins TRBV5-6 and TRBJ1-1; TRBD1 agrees at 7 bases. Germline values: CDR1 SGHDT, CDR2 YYEEEE. CDR3 length equals 15 residues. J lost 5 bases, V lost 4 bases, and 11 bases had no gene match. The CDR3 reads CASSPTPGQMTEAFF. CDR3 nucleotides: TGTGCCAGCAGCCCAACCCCGGGACAGATGACTGAAGCTTTCTTT.

V gene TRBV6-1 combines with J gene TRBJ2-5; 15 bases map to TRBD2. The CDR3 sequence is 16 residues long. Trimming took 4 bases from V and 4 from J; bases not matched to a gene: 4. Germline V gives CDR1 MNHNS, CDR2 SASEGT. In DNA form, the CDR3 reads TGTGCCAGCAGTGGAGGACTAGCGGGGGGGCTAGAGACCCAGTACTTC. Protein: CASSGGLAGGLETQYF.

This chain connects TRBV7-3 to TRBJ2-2; D is perhaps TRBD1 (6 bases). Germline lookup yields CDR1 SGHTA and CDR2 FQGTGA. Trimming took off 5 bases at V and 5 bases at J, with 12 bases between the two ends. The CDR3 consists of 14 residues. Here the CDR3 DNA reads TGTGCCAGCAGCGGGACATTTGGGACCGGGGAGCTGTTTTTT. This sequence encodes CASSGTFGTGELFF. The variable domain in full, completed from reference TRBV7-3 and TRBJ2-2, reads GAGVSQTPSNKVTEKGKYVELRCDPISGHTALYWYRQSLGQGPEFLIYFQGTGAADDSGLPNDRFFAVRPEGSVSTLKIQRTERGDSAVYLCASSGTFGTGELFFGEGSRLTVL.

The chain recombines TRBV5-1 with TRBJ2-3, with 7 bases that match TRBD1. CDR3 length equals 16 residues. V shed 4 bases and J 5 bases; nucleotides not matched to a gene: 13. The V gene's germline CDR1 is SGHRS and CDR2 YFSETQ. In nucleotides, the CDR3 is TGCGCCAGCAGCATACCTACAGGGGCCGACGAAGATACGCAGTATTTT. Translated: CASSIPTGADEDTQYF.

The gene calls are TRBV7-8 and TRBJ1-1, with D possibly matching TRBD1 (5 bases). Germline-derived CDR1 and CDR2 are SGHVS and FQNEAQ. The CDR3 is made up of 14 amino acids. Trimming pared 5 bases from V and 2 bases from J, leaving 12 bases between. CDR3 sequence reads: CASSPVGVNTEAFF. CDR3 nucleotides: TGTGCCAGCAGCCCTGTAGGGGTTAACACTGAAGCTTTCTTT.

This chain's CDR3 is CASSFGSYEQYF. DNA of the CDR3: TGTGCCAGCAGTTTCGGTTCGTACGAGCAGTACTTC. The rearrangement links TRBV28 to TRBJ2-7; no clear D gene. Germline loops: CDR1 MDHEN, CDR2 SYDVKM. The CDR3 consists of 12 residues. Trimming shortened V by 3 bases and J by 4 bases, and 7 bases separated the two germline ends.